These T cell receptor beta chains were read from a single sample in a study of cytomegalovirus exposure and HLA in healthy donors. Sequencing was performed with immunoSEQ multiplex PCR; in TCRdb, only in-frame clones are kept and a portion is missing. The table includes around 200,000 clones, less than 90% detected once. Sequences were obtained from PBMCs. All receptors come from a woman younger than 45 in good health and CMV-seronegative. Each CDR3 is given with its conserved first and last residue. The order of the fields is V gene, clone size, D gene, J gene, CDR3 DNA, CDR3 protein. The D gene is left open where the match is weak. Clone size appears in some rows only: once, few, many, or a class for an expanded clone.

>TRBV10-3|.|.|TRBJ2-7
TGTGCCACCCGGCTAAGCGACTCCTACGAGCAGTACTTC
CATRLSDSYEQYF
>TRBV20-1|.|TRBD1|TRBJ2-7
TGCAGTGCTAGAAGGGGGCAGCAGTACTTC
CSARRGQQYF
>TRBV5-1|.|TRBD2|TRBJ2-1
TGCGCCAGCAGCTCCCAAGGAGGGGGTAGCGGGAGGGCCAATGAGCAGTTCTTC
CASSSQGGGSGRANEQFF
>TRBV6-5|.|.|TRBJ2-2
TGTGCCAGCACTAGGGGTCGAACCGGGGAGCTGTTTTTT
CASTRGRTGELFF
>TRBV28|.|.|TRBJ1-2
TGTGCCAGCAGTTATGAGGCCTTCCACTATGGCTACACCTTC
CASSYEAFHYGYTF
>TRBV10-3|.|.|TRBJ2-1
TGTGCCATCAGTAAGGTCGGGACTTTGTACAATGAGCAGTTCTTC
CAISKVGTLYNEQFF
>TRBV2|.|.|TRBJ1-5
TGTGCCAGCAGTGCCTCAGCCGGCACCTCGGGGCCCCAGCATTTT
CASSASAGTSGPQHF
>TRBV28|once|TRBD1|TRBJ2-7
TGTGCCAGCAACCGGGACAGGTACTACGAGCAGTACTTC
CASNRDRYYEQYF
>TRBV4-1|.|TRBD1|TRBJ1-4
TGCGCCAGCAGCAGGTACTGGACAGGGGGTGAAAAACTGTTTTTT
CASSRYWTGGEKLFF
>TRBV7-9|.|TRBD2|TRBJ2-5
TGTGCCAGCAGCCCGGGGCTAGCGGGGGGAGAAGAGACCCAGTACTTC
CASSPGLAGGEETQYF
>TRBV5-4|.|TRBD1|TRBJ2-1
TGTGCCAGCAGGTCCCGGGACAGGTCCTACAATGAGCAGTTCTTC
CASRSRDRSYNEQFF
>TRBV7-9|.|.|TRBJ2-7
TGTGCCAGCAGCTTAGAAGGGGCCGCCCCCTCCTACGAGCAGTACTTC
CASSLEGAAPSYEQYF
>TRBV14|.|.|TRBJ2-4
TGTGCCAGCAGCCAAGAGTATCGGGACAATTACGAGAAAAACATTCAGTACTTC
CASSQEYRDNYEKNIQYF
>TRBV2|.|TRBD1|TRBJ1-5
TGTGCCAGCGGGGACAGCTTCAATCAGCCCCAGCATTTT
CASGDSFNQPQHF
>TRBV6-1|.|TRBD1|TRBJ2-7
TGTGCCAGCAGTTGGGGGGACAGGGGGTACGAGCAGTACTTC
CASSWGDRGYEQYF
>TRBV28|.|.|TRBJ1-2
TGTGCCAGCCTAGCCGGGACAACCTATGGCTACACCTTC
CASLAGTTYGYTF
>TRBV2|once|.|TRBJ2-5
TGTGCCAGCGTGTTGGTGCGGGAGACCCAGTACTTC
CASVLVRETQYF